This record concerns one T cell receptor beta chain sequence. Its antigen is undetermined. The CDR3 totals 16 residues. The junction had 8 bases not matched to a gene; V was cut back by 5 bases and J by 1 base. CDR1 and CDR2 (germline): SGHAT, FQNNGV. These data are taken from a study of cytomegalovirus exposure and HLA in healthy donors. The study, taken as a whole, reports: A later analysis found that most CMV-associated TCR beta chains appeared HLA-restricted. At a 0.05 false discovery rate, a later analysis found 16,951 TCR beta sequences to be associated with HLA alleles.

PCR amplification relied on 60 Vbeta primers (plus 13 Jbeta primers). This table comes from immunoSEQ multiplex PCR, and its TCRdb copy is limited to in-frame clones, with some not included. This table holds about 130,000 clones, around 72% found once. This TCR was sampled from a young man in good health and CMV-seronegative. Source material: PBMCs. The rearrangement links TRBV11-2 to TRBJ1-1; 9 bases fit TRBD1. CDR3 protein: CASSRPRDRANTEAFF. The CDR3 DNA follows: TGTGCCAGCAGCCGGCCCCGGGACAGGGCGAACACTGAAGCTTTCTTT.